This T cell receptor (beta chain) was retrieved from a study of T cell repertoires in cytomegalovirus infection. Study at large: A matching HLA type, together with CMV infection, was signaled by public TCR beta signatures. Broader study findings: CMV-specific TCR beta clonotypes restricted by HLA-C were the ones dominating the ex vivo response. Of the TCR beta families, the public ones yielded a cumulative frequency that identified carriers of CMV plus the relevant HLA.

From germline, CDR1 is LNHDA and CDR2 SQIVND (reference sequence). This CDR3 has 15 residues. V was pared by 5 bases and J by 1 base, with 6 bases of the junction left unmatched. TCRdb called the reads again in MiXCR, with one record for every CDR3 protein. The table lists about 200,000 distinct CDR3 sequences, about a tenth of them singletons, with about 4.6% in the top ten. As regards this clonotype: Its specificity is unknown.

The chain recombines TRBV19 with TRBJ2-5, with 8 positions matching TRBD2. Sequencing was performed on PBMCs. This clonotype was obtained from a human donor in good health (CMV status not recorded). Some clones in this sample may be carry-over from other donors' samples. In DNA, the CDR3 is TGTGCCAGTAGTGGTCTAGCGGGTATCCAAGAGACCCAGTACTTC. Translating it yields CASSGLAGIQETQYF. The variable domain in full, with the rest retrieved from reference TRBV19 and TRBJ2-5, is DGGITQSPKYLFRKEGQNVTLSCEQNLNHDAMYWYRQDPGQGLRLIYYSQIVNDFQKGDIAEGYSVSREKKESFPLTVTSAQKNPTAFYLCASSGLAGIQETQYFGPGTRLLVL.